The clone carrying this TCR beta chain has only one observation. This specimen includes other DNA sequences encoding the same CDR3. This sample is drawn from a study of blood T cell repertoires in COVID-19. Here immunoSEQ multiplex PCR was the method, and the copy in TCRdb shows in-frame clones only, minus some. The sample comprises approximately 220,000 clones, around 82% of which are singletons, and 3.5% to 4% rests with the top ten. CDR3 length equals 15 residues. Trimming removed 0 bases from V and 3 bases from J; junction bases left unmatched: 1. Germline CDR1 and CDR2: SGHRS and YFSETQ. Clinical history reported by participants formed the basis on which cohorts were assigned.

V is TRBV5-1 and J is TRBJ2-2; 8 positions agree with TRBD1. This receptor was taken from a woman between 40 and 50 years old who had been exposed to COVID-19. The material sequenced was PBMCs or T cells enriched from blood (not recorded which). CDR3 sequence (DNA): TGCGCCAGCAGCTTGGACAGGGGGGACACCGGGGAGCTGTTTTTT. It specifies CASSLDRGDTGELFF.